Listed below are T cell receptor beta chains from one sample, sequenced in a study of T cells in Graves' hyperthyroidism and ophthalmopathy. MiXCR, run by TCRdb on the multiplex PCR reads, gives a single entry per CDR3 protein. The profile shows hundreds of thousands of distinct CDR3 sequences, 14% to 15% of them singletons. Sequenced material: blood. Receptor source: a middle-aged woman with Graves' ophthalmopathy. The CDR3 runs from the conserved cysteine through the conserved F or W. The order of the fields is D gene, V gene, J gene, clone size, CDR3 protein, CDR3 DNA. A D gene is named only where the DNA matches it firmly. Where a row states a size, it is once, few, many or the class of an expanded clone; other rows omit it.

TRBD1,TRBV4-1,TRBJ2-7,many,CASSQGGGQGSSEQYF,TGCGCCAGCAGCCAAGGGGGGGGACAGGGGAGTAGCGAGCAGTACTTC
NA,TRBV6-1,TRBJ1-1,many,CASKSRPGVVNTEAFF,TGTGCCAGCAAATCCCGACCGGGGGTCGTGAACACTGAAGCTTTCTTT
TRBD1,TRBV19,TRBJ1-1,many,CASTLVPGQGEAFF,TGTGCCAGTACCCTGGTCCCGGGACAGGGAGAAGCTTTCTTT
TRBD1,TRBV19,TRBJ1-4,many,CASSPGGTGENEKLFF,TGTGCCAGTAGCCCCGGCGGTACAGGGGAAAATGAAAAACTGTTTTTT
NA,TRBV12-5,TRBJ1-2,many,CASGLEDYGYTF,TGTGCTAGTGGTTTAGAAGACTATGGCTACACCTTC
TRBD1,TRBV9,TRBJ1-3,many,CASSVTGVGNTIYF,TGTGCCAGCAGCGTTACAGGGGTAGGAAACACCATATATTTT
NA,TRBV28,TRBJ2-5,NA,CASSPTLEERWETQYF,TGTGCCAGCAGTCCCACCCTTGAGGAGCGGTGGGAGACCCAGTACTTC
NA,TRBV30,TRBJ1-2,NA,CAWSRQGYYGYTF,TGTGCCTGGAGTCGGCAGGGCTATTATGGCTACACCTTC
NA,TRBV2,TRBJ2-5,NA,CASSPPGAGGETQYF,TGTGCCAGCAGTCCCCCCGGGGCTGGTGGGGAGACCCAGTACTTC
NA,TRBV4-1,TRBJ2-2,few,CASRLGATSNTGELFF,TGCGCCAGCAGACTTGGAGCAACCTCGAACACCGGGGAGCTGTTTTTT
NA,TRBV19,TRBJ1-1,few,CASSSDKNTEAFF,TGTGCCAGTAGTTCGGACAAGAACACTGAAGCTTTCTTT
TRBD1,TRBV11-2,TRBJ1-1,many,CASSSPGGASLDTEAFF,TGTGCCAGCAGCTCCCCAGGGGGCGCTTCTTTGGACACTGAAGCTTTCTTT
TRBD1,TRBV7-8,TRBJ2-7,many,CASSRGQGNEQYF,TGTGCCAGCAGCCGGGGACAGGGGAACGAGCAGTACTTC
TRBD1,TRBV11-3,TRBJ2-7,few,CASSLDRGESYEQYF,TGTGCCAGCAGTTTAGACAGGGGTGAAAGCTACGAGCAGTACTTC
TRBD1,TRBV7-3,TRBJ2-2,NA,CASRRDRNTGELFF,TGTGCCAGCAGAAGGGACAGGAACACCGGGGAGCTGTTTTTT
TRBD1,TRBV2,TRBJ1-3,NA,CASSEVETGGNTIYF,TGTGCCAGCAGTGAAGTGGAGACAGGGGGAAACACCATATATTTT
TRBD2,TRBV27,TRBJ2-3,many,CASSKTSATSTDTQYF,TGTGCCAGCAGCAAGACTAGCGCCACTAGCACAGATACGCAGTATTTT
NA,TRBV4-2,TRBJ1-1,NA,CASSQEKDTEAFF,TGTGCCAGCAGCCAAGAGAAAGACACTGAAGCTTTCTTT
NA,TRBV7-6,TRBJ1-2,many,CASSLEPPGGSNYGYTF,TGTGCCAGCAGCTTAGAGCCACCGGGAGGGTCTAACTATGGCTACACCTTC
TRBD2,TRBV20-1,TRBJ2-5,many,CSATSGTSGRRETQYF,TGCAGTGCTACTTCCGGGACTAGCGGGAGGAGGGAGACCCAGTACTTC
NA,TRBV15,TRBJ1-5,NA,CATSPGPRAQHF,TGTGCCACCAGCCCGGGACCTAGAGCCCAGCATTTT
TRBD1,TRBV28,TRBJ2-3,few,CASSSGQGGSTDTQYF,TGTGCCAGCAGTTCGGGACAGGGGGGGAGCACAGATACGCAGTATTTT
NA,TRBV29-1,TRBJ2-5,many,CSVGDRRQETQYF,TGCAGCGTTGGGGACCGACGCCAAGAGACCCAGTACTTC
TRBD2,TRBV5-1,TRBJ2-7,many,CASSLATSGPYEQYF,TGCGCCAGCAGCTTGGCGACTAGCGGGCCCTACGAGCAGTACTTC
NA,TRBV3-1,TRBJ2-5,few,CASSPQPGGGETQYF,TGTGCCAGCAGCCCACAGCCCGGCGGAGGGGAGACCCAGTACTTC
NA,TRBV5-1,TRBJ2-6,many,CASSLAGASGANVLTF,TGCGCCAGCAGCTTGGCAGGGGCCTCTGGGGCCAACGTCCTGACTTTC
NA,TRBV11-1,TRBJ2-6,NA,CASSRPIRDTSGANVLTF,TGTGCCAGCAGCCGCCCTATTCGGGACACATCTGGGGCCAACGTCCTGACTTTC
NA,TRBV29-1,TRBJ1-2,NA,CSVAPRGDFYGYTF,TGCAGCGTTGCCCCCCGGGGTGATTTTTATGGCTACACCTTC
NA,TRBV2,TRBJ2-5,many,CASSTAEGVETQYF,TGTGCCAGCAGCACCGCTGAGGGAGTAGAGACCCAGTACTTC
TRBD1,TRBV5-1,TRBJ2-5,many,CASSTGTGKETQYF,TGCGCCAGCAGCACCGGGACAGGCAAAGAGACCCAGTACTTC
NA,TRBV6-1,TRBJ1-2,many,CASSHVVNYGYTF,TGTGCCAGCAGCCATGTGGTTAACTATGGCTACACCTTC
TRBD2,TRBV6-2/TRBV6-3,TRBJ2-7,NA,CASTGRIGGLAVSYEQYF,TGTGCCAGCACCGGCAGGATCGGGGGACTAGCGGTCTCCTACGAGCAGTACTTC
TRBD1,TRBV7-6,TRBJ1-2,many,CASSYGQGRGYTF,TGTGCCAGCAGCTACGGACAGGGTAGGGGCTACACCTTC
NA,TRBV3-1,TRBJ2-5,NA,CASSPGAVTETQYF,TGTGCCAGCAGCCCGGGGGCGGTCACGGAGACCCAGTACTTC
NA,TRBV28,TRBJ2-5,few,CASRSFQKTQYF,TGTGCCAGCAGAAGTTTCCAGAAGACCCAGTACTTC
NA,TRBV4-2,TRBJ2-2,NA,CASSPRGMDTNTGELFF,TGTGCCAGCAGCCCAAGAGGGATGGACACCAACACCGGGGAGCTGTTTTTT
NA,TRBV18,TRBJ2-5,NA,CASSPTLQGQETQYF,TGTGCCAGCTCACCAACTTTGCAGGGGCAAGAGACCCAGTACTTC
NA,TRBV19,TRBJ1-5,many,CASSREDSYQPQHF,TGTGCCAGTAGTAGAGAGGACAGCTATCAGCCCCAGCATTTT
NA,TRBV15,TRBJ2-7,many,CATSPHRTRSYEQYF,TGTGCCACCAGCCCGCACCGGACTCGATCCTACGAGCAGTACTTC
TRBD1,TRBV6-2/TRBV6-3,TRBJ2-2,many,CAESGQATGELFF,TGTGCCGAGAGCGGACAGGCAACCGGGGAGCTGTTTTTT
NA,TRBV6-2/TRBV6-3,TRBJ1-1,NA,CASSLTGHKNTEAFF,TGTGCCAGCAGTTTAACGGGACACAAGAACACTGAAGCTTTCTTT
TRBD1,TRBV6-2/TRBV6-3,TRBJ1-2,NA,CASSYSSGTGSGYTF,TGTGCCAGCAGTTACTCATCCGGGACAGGTTCTGGCTACACCTTC
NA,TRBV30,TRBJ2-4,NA,CAWSVRVGSVDKNIQYF,TGTGCCTGGAGTGTACGAGTGGGGTCGGTGGACAAAAACATTCAGTACTTC
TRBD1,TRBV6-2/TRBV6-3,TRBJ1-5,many,CASSLPGTGGRGGNQPQHF,TGTGCCAGCAGTTTGCCCGGGACAGGGGGCCGAGGAGGCAATCAGCCCCAGCATTTT
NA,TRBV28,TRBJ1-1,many,CASYKIGGSGNTEAFF,TGTGCCAGCTATAAAATCGGGGGCAGCGGGAACACTGAAGCTTTCTTT
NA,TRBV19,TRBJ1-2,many,CASSIGVDYGYTF,TGTGCCAGTAGTATTGGGGTTGACTATGGCTACACCTTC
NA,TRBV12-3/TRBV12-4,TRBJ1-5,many,CASSFGQGQPQHF,TGTGCCAGCAGTTTTGGGCAAGGTCAGCCCCAGCATTTT
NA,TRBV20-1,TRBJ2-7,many,CSARPPSGGSYEQYF,TGCAGTGCTAGACCCCCTTCGGGTGGCTCCTACGAGCAGTACTTC
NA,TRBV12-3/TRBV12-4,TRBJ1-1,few,CASYRHPGTEAFF,TGTGCCAGCTACAGGCATCCAGGCACTGAAGCTTTCTTT
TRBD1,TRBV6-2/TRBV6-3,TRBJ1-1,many,CASSNRGENTEAFF,TGTGCCAGCAGCAACAGGGGCGAGAACACTGAAGCTTTCTTT
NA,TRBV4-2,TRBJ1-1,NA,CASSQADRSETNTEAFF,TGTGCCAGCAGCCAAGCCGACAGGTCTGAAACGAACACTGAAGCTTTCTTT
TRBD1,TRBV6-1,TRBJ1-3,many,CASSRDRGLGNTIYF,TGTGCCAGCAGCCGGGACAGGGGGCTGGGAAACACCATATATTTT
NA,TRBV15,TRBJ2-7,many,CATSRDLQGTYEQYF,TGTGCCACCAGCAGAGATTTACAGGGCACCTACGAGCAGTACTTC
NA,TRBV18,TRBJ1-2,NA,CASSPPIGGYGYTF,TGTGCCAGCTCACCACCGATTGGGGGTTATGGCTACACCTTC
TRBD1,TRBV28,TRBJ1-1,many,CASSGGDDTEAFF,TGTGCCAGTTCAGGGGGCGACGACACTGAAGCTTTCTTT
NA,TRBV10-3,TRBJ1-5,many,CAISGGAVYSNQPQHF,TGTGCCATCAGTGGAGGGGCGGTCTATAGCAATCAGCCCCAGCATTTT
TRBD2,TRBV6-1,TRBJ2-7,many,CASSESLPGGGYEQYF,TGTGCCAGCAGTGAGTCCCTACCGGGAGGGGGATACGAGCAGTACTTC
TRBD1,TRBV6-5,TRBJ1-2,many,CASSYSRTGGVYGYTF,TGTGCCAGCAGTTACTCCCGGACAGGGGGCGTCTATGGCTACACCTTC
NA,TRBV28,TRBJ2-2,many,CASSPGEWQGVTGELFF,TGTGCCAGCAGTCCTGGGGAGTGGCAGGGTGTAACCGGGGAGCTGTTTTTT
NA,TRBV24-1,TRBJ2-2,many,CATSPGELFF,TGTGCCACCAGTCCCGGGGAGCTGTTTTTT